Listed below are T cell receptor beta chains from one sample, sequenced in a study of T-cell memory formation after mild COVID-19. TCRdb itself ran the 5' RACE reads through MiXCR, one entry per CDR3 protein. The sample has about 360,000 distinct CDR3 sequences, roughly 13% seen once. Sequencing was performed on PBMCs or a T cell subset sorted from them (not recorded which). These receptors came from a man between 18 and 29 years old who had mild COVID-19 (a few samples of this study predate the infection). Cell type and time point are not known. The CDR3 runs from the conserved cysteine through the conserved F or W. The D gene is left open where the match is weak. A clone size is listed for some rows: how often the clone was seen (once, few, many), or a class if it is expanded.

v_gene: TRBV5-1; abundance: -; j_gene: TRBJ1-6; d_gene: -; CDR3aa: CAGQADRRINNSPLHF; CDR3nt: TGCGCCGGCCAGGCCGACAGAAGAATTAATAATTCACCCCTCCACTTT
v_gene: TRBV7-6; abundance: many; j_gene: TRBJ1-5; d_gene: -; CDR3aa: CASSLQTGLNQPQHF; CDR3nt: TGTGCCAGCAGCTTACAGACGGGGTTAAATCAGCCCCAGCATTTT
v_gene: TRBV5-4; abundance: -; j_gene: TRBJ1-1; d_gene: -; CDR3aa: CASSWGQRMNTEAFF; CDR3nt: TGTGCCAGCAGCTGGGGTCAACGAATGAACACTGAAGCTTTCTTT
v_gene: TRBV7-9; abundance: -; j_gene: TRBJ1-3; d_gene: -; CDR3aa: CASTPARAVGNTIYF; CDR3nt: TGTGCCAGCACCCCCGCGAGGGCCGTTGGAAACACCATATATTTT
v_gene: TRBV20-1; abundance: -; j_gene: TRBJ1-2; d_gene: -; CDR3aa: CSALINYGYTF; CDR3nt: TGCAGTGCCCTGATTAACTATGGCTACACCTTC
v_gene: TRBV6-5; abundance: -; j_gene: TRBJ1-6; d_gene: TRBD1; CDR3aa: CASSRQGGESPLHF; CDR3nt: TGTGCCAGCAGTCGACAGGGTGGTGAATCACCCCTCCACTTT
v_gene: TRBV4-1; abundance: -; j_gene: TRBJ2-1; d_gene: TRBD2; CDR3aa: CASSQGSGGDNEQFF; CDR3nt: TGCGCCAGCAGCCAAGGTAGCGGGGGAGACAATGAGCAGTTCTTC
v_gene: TRBV29-1; abundance: many; j_gene: TRBJ2-3; d_gene: -; CDR3aa: CSVNAGGASTDTQYF; CDR3nt: TGCAGCGTTAATGCTGGGGGGGCGAGCACAGATACGCAGTATTTT
v_gene: TRBV20-1; abundance: few; j_gene: TRBJ2-7; d_gene: TRBD2; CDR3aa: CSAREGLAGVWEQYF; CDR3nt: TGCAGTGCTAGAGAAGGACTAGCGGGGGTTTGGGAGCAGTACTTC
v_gene: TRBV12-3/TRBV12-4; abundance: -; j_gene: TRBJ1-4; d_gene: -; CDR3aa: CASSPRDGYEKLFF; CDR3nt: TGTGCCAGCAGTCCCCGGGACGGTTATGAAAAACTGTTTTTT
v_gene: TRBV7-2; abundance: -; j_gene: TRBJ1-6; d_gene: -; CDR3aa: CASSWDGLNSPLHF; CDR3nt: TGTGCCAGCAGCTGGGACGGACTTAATTCACCCCTCCACTTT
v_gene: TRBV6-5; abundance: few; j_gene: TRBJ1-5; d_gene: -; CDR3aa: CAINTQGRASQPQHF; CDR3nt: TGTGCCATCAATACGCAGGGGAGGGCGAGTCAGCCCCAGCATTTT
v_gene: TRBV10-3; abundance: few; j_gene: TRBJ1-1; d_gene: -; CDR3aa: CAISDFGTEAFF; CDR3nt: TGTGCCATCAGTGACTTCGGGACTGAAGCTTTCTTT
v_gene: TRBV4-2; abundance: many; j_gene: TRBJ2-5; d_gene: TRBD2; CDR3aa: CASSQAGGQETQYF; CDR3nt: TGTGCCAGCAGCCAGGCGGGGGGGCAAGAGACCCAGTACTTC
v_gene: TRBV6-4; abundance: many; j_gene: TRBJ2-1; d_gene: -; CDR3aa: CASSLTGTNNEQFF; CDR3nt: TGTGCCAGCAGTCTTACCGGGACCAACAATGAGCAGTTCTTC
v_gene: TRBV7-2; abundance: few; j_gene: TRBJ2-1; d_gene: TRBD1; CDR3aa: CASSSPRGTAYNEQFF; CDR3nt: TGTGCCAGCAGCTCCCCACGTGGGACAGCGTACAATGAGCAGTTCTTC
v_gene: TRBV7-2; abundance: few; j_gene: TRBJ2-3; d_gene: -; CDR3aa: CASSLNGGGPDTQYF; CDR3nt: TGTGCCAGCAGCCTTAACGGTGGTGGCCCAGATACGCAGTATTTT
v_gene: TRBV24-1; abundance: -; j_gene: TRBJ1-2; d_gene: -; CDR3aa: CATSDRRNYGYTF; CDR3nt: TGTGCCACCAGTGATCGCAGGAACTATGGCTACACCTTC
v_gene: TRBV11-2; abundance: -; j_gene: TRBJ2-2; d_gene: -; CDR3aa: CASRPIRGGNTGELFF; CDR3nt: TGTGCCAGCAGGCCCATCAGGGGAGGAAACACCGGGGAGCTGTTTTTT
v_gene: TRBV7-3; abundance: -; j_gene: TRBJ2-3; d_gene: -; CDR3aa: CASSLMGTPDTQYF; CDR3nt: TGTGCCAGCAGCTTAATGGGCACGCCAGATACGCAGTATTTT
v_gene: TRBV4-3; abundance: -; j_gene: TRBJ2-3; d_gene: -; CDR3aa: CASSQGAWEQTDTQYF; CDR3nt: TGCGCCAGCAGCCAAGGGGCGTGGGAGCAAACAGATACGCAGTATTTT
v_gene: TRBV9; abundance: few; j_gene: TRBJ2-3; d_gene: -; CDR3aa: CASSVLGDTQYF; CDR3nt: TGTGCCAGCAGCGTTTTGGGGGATACGCAGTATTTT
v_gene: TRBV11-2; abundance: -; j_gene: TRBJ1-1; d_gene: -; CDR3aa: CASSSYTRTQAFF; CDR3nt: TGTGCCAGCAGCTCCTACACCCGGACCCAAGCTTTCTTT
v_gene: TRBV5-1; abundance: -; j_gene: TRBJ1-2; d_gene: -; CDR3aa: CASSEDLYGYTF; CDR3nt: TGCGCCAGCAGCGAGGACCTTTATGGCTACACCTTC
v_gene: TRBV6-2/TRBV6-3; abundance: few; j_gene: TRBJ1-5; d_gene: -; CDR3aa: CATRLEGNQPQHF; CDR3nt: TGTGCCACGAGGTTAGAGGGCAATCAGCCCCAGCATTTT
v_gene: TRBV6-5; abundance: -; j_gene: TRBJ2-3; d_gene: -; CDR3aa: CAAKGQAADTQYF; CDR3nt: TGTGCCGCCAAGGGCCAGGCGGCAGATACGCAGTATTTT
v_gene: TRBV7-6; abundance: -; j_gene: TRBJ1-2; d_gene: TRBD1; CDR3aa: CASSLGEQGDQDGYTF; CDR3nt: TGTGCCAGCAGCTTAGGGGAACAGGGGGATCAAGATGGCTACACCTTC
v_gene: TRBV12-3/TRBV12-4; abundance: few; j_gene: TRBJ1-4; d_gene: -; CDR3aa: CASSKLTGEKLFF; CDR3nt: TGTGCCAGCAGTAAGCTCACCGGAGAAAAACTGTTTTTT
v_gene: TRBV12-3/TRBV12-4; abundance: -; j_gene: TRBJ2-5; d_gene: -; CDR3aa: CASSPTGGGTQYF; CDR3nt: TGTGCCAGCAGTCCCACCGGGGGCGGGACCCAGTACTTC
v_gene: TRBV9; abundance: -; j_gene: TRBJ1-6; d_gene: -; CDR3aa: CASSRGDWNSPLHF; CDR3nt: TGTGCCAGCAGCCGAGGAGACTGGAATTCACCCCTCCACTTT
v_gene: TRBV28; abundance: few; j_gene: TRBJ1-5; d_gene: -; CDR3aa: CASSLLGGAGSQPQHF; CDR3nt: TGTGCCAGCAGTTTATTGGGGGGCGCGGGTAGTCAGCCCCAGCATTTT
v_gene: TRBV6-2/TRBV6-3; abundance: few; j_gene: TRBJ2-5; d_gene: TRBD1; CDR3aa: CASSHRGRETQYF; CDR3nt: TGTGCCAGCAGCCACAGGGGACGTGAGACCCAGTACTTC
v_gene: TRBV4-1; abundance: few; j_gene: TRBJ2-1; d_gene: TRBD2; CDR3aa: CASSPQAGGPWNEQFF; CDR3nt: TGCGCCAGCAGCCCCCAAGCGGGGGGGCCGTGGAATGAGCAGTTCTTC
v_gene: TRBV4-2; abundance: -; j_gene: TRBJ1-5; d_gene: -; CDR3aa: CASSQERGGNQPQHF; CDR3nt: TGTGCCAGCAGCCAAGAACGGGGGGGAAATCAGCCCCAGCATTTT
v_gene: TRBV2; abundance: few; j_gene: TRBJ2-7; d_gene: -; CDR3aa: CASRTGQRQYF; CDR3nt: TGTGCCAGCCGAACAGGACAGCGGCAGTACTTC
v_gene: TRBV12-3/TRBV12-4; abundance: few; j_gene: TRBJ2-5; d_gene: -; CDR3aa: CASSPSFRETQYF; CDR3nt: TGTGCCAGCAGCCCGAGCTTCAGAGAGACCCAGTACTTC